This T cell receptor (beta chain) is drawn from a study of blood T cell repertoires in COVID-19. As for the study in general: Acute-phase and convalescent COVID-19 samples originated in the United States, Italy and Spain. The cDNA or gDNA used as material had been derived from T cells, B-cell-depleted T cells, or PBMCs.

V was pared by 1 base and J by 5 bases, with 8 bases between. CDR1 and CDR2 from the germline V gene are MNHEY and SMNVEV (reference sequence). The CDR3 spans 13 residues. In the authors' workflow: Counts of nucleated cells, estimated from reference gene primer amplification, were obtained. Using immunoSEQ multiplex PCR, the repertoire was profiled, and TCRdb retains in-frame clones only, with some absent. V and J calls and clone size are those listed in that table; D and trimming were worked out from the DNA. The table lists more than 150,000 clones, approximately 78% of them singletons. The chain recombines TRBV27 with TRBJ1-1, with unresolved D. This clonotype originated in a woman of 80 years or more with active or convalescent COVID-19. Material for sequencing was peripheral blood. The CDR3 region has the DNA TGTGCCAGCAGTTTATTTGCGGGGACTGAAGCTTTCTTT. This codes for CASSLFAGTEAFF.